The 5 T cell receptor beta chains reported below all come from one sample, sequenced in a study of blood T cells in healthy people across ages. It was with a sample-barcoded 5' primer and a J-beta primer mix that a second PCR of roughly 7 to 12 cycles was run. Each CDR3 protein gets one entry after TCRdb re-called the 5' RACE reads with MiXCR. The sample lists roughly 550,000 distinct CDR3 sequences, 24% occurring once. These records were also assigned to another study, of T cells of mothers and their children.

The source material was blood. The receptors derive from a boy between 10 and 17 years old in good health.

In the case of this clonotype: Sequence at one end of the junction differs from germline and may be a read error. The chain has TRBV29-1 and TRBJ2-7; no reliable D call. CDR1 SQVTM and CDR2 ANQGSEA come from the germline V gene. The length of the CDR3 is 13 residues. Here the CDR3 DNA reads TGCAGCGTTGTTTTCCAAACGTCCTGCGAGCAGTACTTC. It codes for CSVVFQTSCEQYF.

This clonotype was seen a handful of times. V usage is TRBV29-1 and J usage is TRBJ2-1, with D perhaps matching TRBD1 or TRBD2 (6 bases each). The CDR3 has 12 amino acids. V was pared by 4 bases and J by 6 bases, with 10 bases between. Germline-derived CDR1 and CDR2 are SQVTM and ANQGSEA. CDR3 region: CSVGGAGNEQFF. CDR3 bases: TGCAGCGTTGGGGGGGCAGGCAATGAGCAGTTCTTC.

The chain is built from TRBV20-1 and TRBJ2-3; D possibly corresponds to TRBD2 (5 bases). Germline assignment: CDR1 DFQATT and CDR2 SNEGSKA (reference sequence). Deletions cut 5 bases from V and 2 bases from J, with 17 bases between. The CDR3 is 15 residues long. The CDR3 region has the DNA TGCAGTGCTCCTACCCCCGCGGACTTCACAGATACGCAGTATTTT. Its translation: CSAPTPADFTDTQYF.

The sample holds a few counts of this clonotype. The CDR3 nucleotides read TGTGCCAGCAGTTTATCAGACAGGGTGGTCTATGGCTACACCTTC. Its translation is CASSLSDRVVYGYTF. This chain uses TRBV28 with TRBJ1-2; TRBD1 matches 7 bases. In germline, CDR1 is MDHEN, CDR2 SYDVKM. This CDR3 has 15 amino acids. The junction had 6 bases not matched to a gene; V was cut back by 1 base and J by 4 bases.

This clonotype was detected a few times. The V and J genes are TRBV19 and TRBJ2-7; D might be TRBD2 (6 bases). The CDR3 sequence is 14 residues long. Germline V lookup: CDR1 LNHDA, CDR2 SQIVND (reference sequence). Deletions cut 7 bases from V and 6 bases from J, with 19 bases between. The CDR3 sequence: CASTAGGGGIEQYF. The CDR3 coding sequence is TGTGCCAGTACCGCCGGAGGTGGCGGGATCGAGCAGTACTTC.